Listed below are T cell receptor beta chains from one sample, sequenced in a study of cytomegalovirus exposure and HLA in healthy donors. The assay was immunoSEQ multiplex PCR, and TCRdb's table has in-frame clones only and misses some. Found here are roughly 150,000 clones, around 79% of them singletons; the top ten hold less than 2%. The specimen sequenced was PBMCs. The receptors stem from a woman aged 25 to 45 in good health and CMV-seronegative. The CDR3 runs from the conserved cysteine through the conserved F or W. The D gene is left open where the match is weak. A row's size may be missing; if present it is once, few, many or a size class.

v_gene,d_gene,abundance,j_gene,CDR3nt,CDR3aa
TRBV7-2,.,.,TRBJ1-1,TGTGCCAGCAGTGAGGGCATGAACACTGAAGCTTTCTTT,CASSEGMNTEAFF
TRBV6-8,.,.,TRBJ1-4,TGTGCCAGCAGTTACCTTGGACAGCCTAATGAAAAACTGTTTTTT,CASSYLGQPNEKLFF
TRBV5-1,.,.,TRBJ2-2,TGCGCCAGCAGCTTGGTCCGCACCGGGGAGCTGTTTTTT,CASSLVRTGELFF
TRBV30,.,.,TRBJ1-2,TGTGCCTGGAGTGTACAACGGGGGGCCTATGGCTACACCTTC,CAWSVQRGAYGYTF
TRBV4-2,TRBD2,few,TRBJ2-7,TGTGCCAGCAGCCAAGAGGGGGGGAGCTCCTACGAGCAGTACTTC,CASSQEGGSSYEQYF
TRBV5-1,TRBD1,once,TRBJ1-1,TGCGCCAGCAGGGTGGGGACAGCGAGTGAAGCTTTCTTT,CASRVGTASEAFF
TRBV27,.,.,TRBJ1-1,TGTGCCAGCAGTTTAGACGGAGGACGGAACACTGAAGCTTTCTTT,CASSLDGGRNTEAFF
TRBV5-1,.,.,TRBJ2-2,TGCGCCAGCAGCTTTGGTTACGGCGGGGAGCTGTTTTTT,CASSFGYGGELFF
TRBV10-3,TRBD1,.,TRBJ1-6,TGTGCCATCAGTGAGAGGGGTACAGGGGAAGCACCCCTCCACTTT,CAISERGTGEAPLHF
TRBV6-1,.,.,TRBJ2-7,TGTGCCCCCGCCAGCAGCCCCCAGGGGAGCGAGCAGTACTTC,CAPASSPQGSEQYF
TRBV9,.,once,TRBJ1-3,TGTGCCAGCAGCCCCTCTACTGGAAACACCATATATTTT,CASSPSTGNTIYF
TRBV6-1,.,.,TRBJ1-1,TGTGCTAGCAGCCCTTTGAACACTGAAGCTTTCTTT,CASSPLNTEAFF
TRBV7-3,.,.,TRBJ2-7,TGTGCCAGCAGCTTAGAGGCCTCCTCCCACGAGCAGTACTTC,CASSLEASSHEQYF
TRBV6-1,.,.,TRBJ2-1,TGTGCCAGCAGTTTTCTGGGGGGCTCCTACAATGAGCAGTTCTTC,CASSFLGGSYNEQFF
TRBV28,.,few,TRBJ1-1,TGTGCCAGCAGTTTAGTAAGGGGAATAGGTGAAGCTTTCTTT,CASSLVRGIGEAFF
TRBV29-1,.,.,TRBJ1-1,TGCAGCGTGACCCTTTCGGGGGGGGGCAGCACTGAAGCTTTCTTT,CSVTLSGGGSTEAFF
TRBV5-4,.,.,TRBJ1-2,TGTGCCAGCAGCTCACTACACGGGTTGGGCTACACCTTC,CASSSLHGLGYTF
TRBV5-6,TRBD2,.,TRBJ2-7,TGTGCCAGCAGCGAAACCGGGACTACACTGGGGGAGCAGTACTTC,CASSETGTTLGEQYF
TRBV7-9,TRBD2,.,TRBJ2-2,TGTGCCAGCAGCTCCCTTACCAATAGCGGGACCGGGGAGCTGTTTTTT,CASSSLTNSGTGELFF
TRBV10-1,TRBD2,.,TRBJ2-1,TGCGCCAGCAGTGGGTTGAGGAAAGCGGGGGTTTACAATGAGCAGTTCTTC,CASSGLRKAGVYNEQFF
TRBV19,.,.,TRBJ1-1,TGTGCCAGTAGTCCCCCGGGCGGACTTTCCATCACTGAAGCTTTCTTT,CASSPPGGLSITEAFF
TRBV7-8,.,.,TRBJ1-1,TGTGCCAGCAGCGACGGGACAACCGAAGCTTTCTTT,CASSDGTTEAFF
TRBV6-5,.,once,TRBJ2-2,TGTGCCAGCTCCCCTCGTGTCGCCGGGGAGCTGTTTTTT,CASSPRVAGELFF
TRBV7-6,TRBD2,.,TRBJ2-1,TGTGCCAGCAGCTTCCTAGCGGGGGGTCAAGGTGAGCAGTTCTTC,CASSFLAGGQGEQFF